These 15 T cell receptor beta chains came from one sample sequenced in a study of T cell changes during pregnancy in multiple sclerosis. This table comes from immunoSEQ multiplex PCR, and its TCRdb copy is limited to in-frame clones, with some not included. This table has around 70,000 clones, over 90% appearing once. This sample comprised CD4+ T cells from peripheral blood mononuclear cells, obtained after pregnancy. The receptors derive from a female donor with multiple sclerosis, enrolled in a pregnancy study.

The V and J genes are TRBV9 and TRBJ2-3; a possible D gene is TRBD2 (7 bases). The germline V and J ends were trimmed by 3 bases and 8 bases, with 19 bases remaining between them. CDR1 and CDR2 (germline): SGDLS, YYNGEE. The CDR3 runs to 15 residues. CDR3 bases: TGTGCCAGCAGCGAGGGGGGGGACCCGGGGCTTACGCAGTATTTT. It specifies CASSEGGDPGLTQYF.

The CDR3 coding sequence is TGTGCCAGCAGCTTGGAATTCGAAGGAGCTGAAGCTTTCTTT. It specifies CASSLEFEGAEAFF. The gene calls are TRBV7-9 and TRBJ1-1; D gene ambiguous. Trimming removed 3 bases from V and 6 bases from J, with 14 bases in between. This CDR3 is 14 amino acids long. The germline V gene encodes CDR1 SEHNR and CDR2 FQNEAQ (reference sequence).

J is TRBJ2-7 and V is TRBV2; D is perhaps TRBD1 (5 bases). The ends were cut back, 3 bases at V and 0 bases at J, with 12 bases in the middle. Germline V gene data show CDR1 as SNHLY and CDR2 as FYNNEI. The CDR3 covers 15 residues. CDR3 amino acids: CASSEGRIPSYEQYF. In DNA form, the CDR3 reads TGTGCCAGCAGTGAGGGGCGGATCCCCTCCTACGAGCAGTACTTC.

This chain connects TRBV7-2 to TRBJ2-5; 10 positions agree with TRBD2. From germline, CDR1 is SGHTA and CDR2 FQGNSA. The length of the CDR3 is 15 residues. With V trimmed by 4 bases and J by 5 bases, 7 bases remained unmatched. The CDR3 is CASSSPTSGPETQYF. DNA for the CDR3: TGTGCCAGCAGCTCCCCGACTAGCGGGCCTGAGACCCAGTACTTC.

The rearrangement links TRBV9 to TRBJ2-1; 9 nucleotides agree with TRBD2. CDR1 SGDLS and CDR2 YYNGEE come from the germline V gene. The CDR3 has 15 residues. V lost 0 bases and J lost 9; bases outside the gene matches: 7. The CDR3 nucleotides read TGTGCCAGCAGCGTAGGAGGACTAGCGCAAGGTGAGCAGTTCTTC. As protein: CASSVGGLAQGEQFF.

The V and J genes are TRBV2 and TRBJ2-5; 8 bases fit TRBD2. Per germline, CDR1 SNHLY and CDR2 FYNNEI. The V segment lost 8 bases and the J segment 2 bases; nucleotides outside the gene matches: 4. This CDR3 is 13 amino acids long. CDR3 protein: CASSGGRQETQYF. CDR3 bases: TGTGCCAGCTCGGGGGGGAGACAAGAGACCCAGTACTTC.

The rearrangement uses TRBV6-6 and TRBJ1-3; D unclear. Germline V gives CDR1 MNHNY, CDR2 SVGAGI (reference sequence). This CDR3 has 12 amino acids. With 8 bases removed from V and 0 bases from J, the gap between germline ends came to 5 bases. CDR3 bases: TGTGCCAGCGGGCCCTCTGGAAACACCATATATTTT. As protein: CASGPSGNTIYF.

For the CDR3, the DNA is TGTGCCAGCAGCGTAAGCGGGTCGAGCTCCTACAATGAGCAGTTCTTC. Amino acid sequence: CASSVSGSSSYNEQFF. The chain couples TRBV9 to TRBJ2-1; D is possibly TRBD2 (6 bases). The CDR3 has 16 amino acids. Trimming shortened V by 1 base and J by 0 bases, and 11 bases separated the two germline ends. The germline CDR1 and CDR2 sequences are SGDLS and YYNGEE.

The chain recombines TRBV7-8 with TRBJ2-2, with D possibly TRBD1 on 5 matching bases. Germline CDR1 and CDR2: SGHVS and FQNEAQ. V lost 1 base and J lost 0, with 9 bases in between. This CDR3 contains 16 residues. CDR3 sequence reads: CASSLEWTPNTGELFF. The DNA of the CDR3 is TGTGCCAGCAGCTTAGAATGGACACCGAACACCGGGGAGCTGTTTTTT. Full variable domain (remainder filled in from reference TRBV7-8 and TRBJ2-2): GAGVSQSPRYKVAKRGQDVALRCDPISGHVSLFWYQQALGQGPEFLTYFQNEAQLDKSGLPSDRFFAERPEGSVSTLKIQRTQQEDSAVYLCASSLEWTPNTGELFFGEGSRLTVL.

The chain carries TRBV30 and TRBJ2-3; D unclear. CDR1 GTSNPN and CDR2 SVGIG come from the germline V gene (reference sequence). The CDR3 is 16 amino acids. Between the trimmed V and J ends, which lost 1 base and 0 bases, there was a span of 14 bases. CDR3 protein: CAWSESVSFSTDTQYF. In DNA, the CDR3 is TGTGCCTGGAGTGAATCCGTTTCCTTCAGCACAGATACGCAGTATTTT.

This clone occurred once. The chain uses TRBV19 and TRBJ2-7; TRBD2 agrees at 9 bases. The CDR3 has 16 residues. V shed 4 bases and J 0 bases; nucleotides not matched to a gene: 7. The germline V gene has CDR1 LNHDA and CDR2 SQIVND (reference sequence). The CDR3 region is CASSSPSGNFSYEQYF. The DNA for the CDR3 is TGTGCCAGTAGTAGCCCTAGCGGGAATTTCTCCTACGAGCAGTACTTC.

The V gene is TRBV2, the J gene TRBJ1-4, with unresolved D. Germline CDR1 and CDR2: SNHLY and FYNNEI. V shed 7 bases and J shed 0 bases, with 9 bases lying between them. The CDR3 is 14 amino acids. CDR3 sequence (DNA): TGTGCCAGCAATATTAGAGCAACTAATGAAAAACTGTTTTTT. Its translation: CASNIRATNEKLFF.

The rearrangement links TRBV6-6 to TRBJ1-1; D is possibly TRBD1 (5 bases). CDR1 MNHNY and CDR2 SVGAGI come from the germline V gene (reference sequence). The CDR3 has 14 residues. V was trimmed by 2 bases and J by 5 bases, leaving 12 bases between them. Here the CDR3 DNA reads TGTGCCAGCAGTTACCCCGGGGGATTGACTGAAGCTTTCTTT. This sequence encodes CASSYPGGLTEAFF.

The V gene is TRBV6-1, the J gene TRBJ1-5; D perhaps matches TRBD1 (6 bases). Germline CDR1 is MNHNS and CDR2 is SASEGT. This CDR3 spans 15 amino acids. Trimming pared 6 bases from V and 1 base from J, leaving 13 bases between. The CDR3 DNA follows: TGTGCCAGCAGCCAGACAGGTGGGAGCAATCAGCCCCAGCATTTT. Its translation is CASSQTGGSNQPQHF.

This clone was picked up one time. The chain combines TRBV27 with TRBJ1-2; 7 bases fit TRBD1. This CDR3 comprises 15 residues. CDR1 and CDR2 from the germline V gene are MNHEY and SMNVEV (reference sequence). Trimming cost V 4 bases and J 2 bases; bases outside gene matches: 7. CDR3 coding DNA: TGTGCCAGCAGTTCCACGGGACAGAAGAACTATGGCTACACCTTC. Translated: CASSSTGQKNYGYTF.